The rows below give T cell receptor beta chains drawn from one sample of a study of blood T cell repertoires in COVID-19. The repertoire was sequenced with immunoSEQ multiplex PCR; TCRdb's copy has only in-frame clones and lacks some. Here the sample spans under 250,000 clones, roughly four fifths being singletons. Sequenced material: peripheral blood. These receptors came from a woman aged 40 to 50 with acute or convalescent COVID-19. Each CDR3 is given with its conserved first and last residue. The D gene is left open where the match is weak. Clone size is shown for a subset of rows, as once, few, many or a class of expanded clone.

clone size,V gene,D gene,J gene,CDR3 protein,CDR3 DNA
few,TRBV9,.,TRBJ2-2,CASSVGVSSFTGELFF,TGTGCCAGCAGCGTAGGCGTTAGCTCGTTCACCGGGGAGCTGTTTTTT
.,TRBV6-1,.,TRBJ2-7,CASSDPADSFSYEQYF,TGTGCCAGCAGTGATCCAGCGGATTCCTTCTCCTACGAGCAGTACTTC
few,TRBV11-2,.,TRBJ2-1,CASSTQDNEQFF,TGTGCCAGCAGCACACAAGACAATGAGCAGTTCTTC
few,TRBV27,.,TRBJ1-1,CASSPLSSAMNTEAFF,TGTGCCAGCAGCCCATTGAGCTCCGCAATGAACACTGAAGCTTTCTTT
.,TRBV5-1,TRBD1,TRBJ1-5,CASSPGQDGDQPQHF,TGCGCCAGCAGCCCAGGACAGGATGGGGATCAGCCCCAGCATTTT
.,TRBV4-1,.,TRBJ1-4,CASSHPVLGAMGEKLFF,TGCGCCAGCAGCCACCCCGTTCTTGGGGCGATGGGTGAAAAACTGTTTTTT
.,TRBV24-1,.,TRBJ2-5,CATSDTAGQETQYF,TGTGCCACCAGTGATACTGCAGGGCAAGAGACCCAGTACTTC
.,TRBV30,.,TRBJ1-3,CAWSRGQNSGNTIYF,TGTGCCTGGAGTCGAGGGCAGAACTCTGGAAACACCATATATTTT
.,TRBV30,TRBD1,TRBJ1-1,CAWSATGWSTEAFF,TGTGCCTGGAGTGCGACAGGGTGGAGCACTGAAGCTTTCTTT
.,TRBV14,.,TRBJ1-2,CASSQVRGGAYGYTF,TGTGCCAGCAGCCAAGTCCGCGGGGGCGCGTATGGCTACACCTTC
.,TRBV7-2,.,TRBJ2-7,CASSLDSYSYEQYF,TGTGCCAGCAGCTTAGACAGCTACTCCTACGAGCAGTACTTC
.,TRBV6-1,.,TRBJ2-5,CASSDRGSGETQYF,TGTGCCAGCAGTGACAGGGGCTCAGGGGAGACCCAGTACTTC
.,TRBV29-1,TRBD1,TRBJ1-2,CSAAQGANYGYTF,TGCAGCGCCGCACAGGGGGCTAACTATGGCTACACCTTC
.,TRBV5-1,TRBD1,TRBJ2-7,CASSWDRGSYEQYF,TGCGCCAGCAGCTGGGACAGGGGATCCTACGAGCAGTACTTC
.,TRBV23-1,.,TRBJ2-7,CASSHRGAPGDFCEQYF,TGCGCCAGCAGTCATCGAGGGGCTCCGGGAGATTTTTGCGAGCAGTACTTC